These 18 T cell receptor beta chains share one sample of origin, sequenced in a study of STAT5B mutations in CD4+ large granular lymphocyte leukemia. Some clones are missing from TCRdb's copy, which holds only in-frame ones; the method was immunoSEQ multiplex PCR. The sample yields about 38,000 clones, 65% to 90% seen once. The sequenced material came from CD4+ T cells from blood buffy coats. The source is a human donor in good health.

The chain employs TRBV19 and TRBJ2-7, with TRBD1 identical over 8 bases. Per germline, CDR1 LNHDA and CDR2 SQIVND (reference sequence). The V gene end was trimmed by 5 bases and the J gene end by 3 bases; junction bases not matched to a gene: 9. The CDR3 is made up of 15 amino acids. CDR3 bases: TGTGCCAGTAGTCGAGGACAGGGCAACGTCTACGAGCAGTACTTC. Encoded protein: CASSRGQGNVYEQYF.

The V call is TRBV10-2, the J call TRBJ2-7; 8 nucleotides line up with TRBD2. The CDR3 totals 13 residues. The germline gives CDR1 WSHSY, CDR2 SAAADI. V gave up 6 bases and J gave up 6 bases; unmatched junction bases: 7. As DNA, the CDR3 is TGCGCCAGCAGGATAACTAGCGGCCCCGAGCAGTACTTC. It specifies CASRITSGPEQYF.

For this clone: Distinct nucleotide sequences in the sample also encode this CDR3. The chain joins TRBV7-9 to TRBJ1-1; a possible D gene is TRBD1 (6 bases). V was clipped by 0 bases and J by 0 bases, with 8 bases between them. CDR3 size: 15 residues. The germline V gene has CDR1 SEHNR and CDR2 FQNEAQ (reference sequence). The CDR3 loop reads CASSLAGGLNTEAFF. CDR3 DNA sequence: TGTGCCAGCAGCTTAGCAGGGGGACTGAACACTGAAGCTTTCTTT. Based on the CDR3 plus reference TRBV7-9 and TRBJ1-1, the full variable domain is DTGVSQNPRHKITKRGQNVTFRCDPISEHNRLYWYRQTLGQGPEFLTYFQNEAQLEKSRLLSDRFSAERPKGSFSTLEIQRTEQGDSAMYLCASSLAGGLNTEAFFGQGTRLTVV.

The J gene is TRBJ1-1, the V gene TRBV6-5; 7 bases line up with TRBD1. The J segment lost 4 bases and the V segment lost 6 bases, leaving 11 bases of the junction unmatched. Germline-derived CDR1 and CDR2 are MNHEY and SVGAGI. The CDR3 contains 15 residues. CDR3 in amino acids: CASRNRGGRGTEAFF. CDR3 in DNA: TGTGCCAGCAGAAACAGGGGCGGACGTGGCACTGAAGCTTTCTTT.

This chain joins TRBV6-5 and TRBJ2-5, with D unclear. This CDR3 has 14 residues. Per the germline V gene, CDR1 is MNHEY and CDR2 is SVGAGI. Trimming stripped 4 bases from V and 4 bases from J, with 13 bases between. The CDR3 sequence is CASSFTGPLETQYF. CDR3 nucleotides: TGTGCCAGCAGTTTTACGGGCCCCCTAGAGACCCAGTACTTC.

The chain carries TRBV5-1 and TRBJ1-6, with a weak D call TRBD1 (5 bases). CDR1 is SGHRS and CDR2 is YFSETQ in the germline V gene. The CDR3 spans 14 residues. The V end lost 0 bases, the J end lost 7 bases, and 8 bases lay between the germline ends. In DNA form, the CDR3 reads TGCGCCAGCAGCTTGGGTCAGGGAAATTCACCCCTCCACTTT. Translated, it gives CASSLGQGNSPLHF.

This clone was seen a handful of times. The chain combines TRBV2 with TRBJ1-4; D is possibly TRBD1 (5 bases). CDR3 size: 14 residues. Looked up from germline, CDR1 is SNHLY and CDR2 is FYNNEI. V was cut by 7 bases and J by 0 bases, with 9 bases left in between. The CDR3 spells CASTQEATNEKLFF. DNA of the CDR3: TGTGCCAGCACACAGGAAGCAACTAATGAAAAACTGTTTTTT. The complete variable domain, with remaining parts taken from reference TRBV2 and TRBJ1-4, reads EPEVTQTPSHQVTQMGQEVILRCVPISNHLYFYWYRQILGQKVEFLVSFYNNEISEKSEIFDDQFSVERPDGSNFTLKIRSTKLEDSAMYFCASTQEATNEKLFFGSGTQLSVL.

The chain is built from TRBV5-1 and TRBJ2-2; 8 bases match TRBD2. CDR3 length: 15 residues. Germline V lookup: CDR1 SGHRS, CDR2 YFSETQ. J lost 3 bases, V lost 0 bases, and 1 base had no gene match. This CDR3 is CASSLELADTGELFF. The CDR3 DNA sequence: TGCGCCAGCAGCTTGGAACTAGCGGACACCGGGGAGCTGTTTTTT.

CDR3 amino acids: CASSLRDFQETQYF. The CDR3 bases are TGTGCCAGCAGCTTAAGGGACTTCCAAGAGACCCAGTACTTC. The rearrangement uses TRBV11-2 and TRBJ2-5, with a possible D match to TRBD2 (6 bases). V lost 2 bases to trimming and J lost 1 base, with 8 bases between them. Germline assignment: CDR1 SGHAT and CDR2 FQNNGV. The CDR3 runs 14 residues.

This chain joins TRBV5-6 and TRBJ2-5, with D hard to call. CDR1 SGHDT and CDR2 YYEEEE come from the germline V gene. The CDR3 is made up of 11 amino acids. V lost 1 base and J lost 2, with 0 bases in between. DNA of the CDR3: TGTGCCAGCAGCTTGCAAGAGACCCAGTACTTC. It is translated as CASSLQETQYF.

In its sample, this clone was seen once. This chain links TRBV30 with TRBJ1-6; D remains ambiguous. The V end was cut by 1 base, the J end by 7 bases, with 14 bases between. CDR3 length equals 15 residues. The germline CDR1 and CDR2 sequences are GTSNPN and SVGIG (reference sequence). In DNA, the CDR3 is TGTGCCTGGAGTGAAGGGTCAGGCGGGAATTCACCCCTCCACTTT. Residues: CAWSEGSGGNSPLHF.

The V call is TRBV18, the J call TRBJ2-3, with TRBD1 identical over 11 bases. Germline-derived CDR1 and CDR2 are KGHSH and LQKENI. CDR3 length: 16 residues. J was trimmed by 3 bases and V by 3 bases; bases with no gene match: 5. CDR3: CASSPRTGGATDTQYF. In DNA, the CDR3 is TGTGCCAGCTCACCCCGGACAGGGGGCGCGACAGATACGCAGTATTTT.

The V and J genes are TRBV2 and TRBJ2-1; the D is unclear. The germline V gene encodes CDR1 SNHLY and CDR2 FYNNEI. The V end was cut by 6 bases, the J end by 8 bases, with 11 bases between. The CDR3 totals 12 residues. The CDR3 loop reads CASRLLDYEQFF. The DNA of the CDR3 is TGTGCCAGCAGGCTGCTAGATTATGAGCAGTTCTTC.

Only one count was recorded for this clone. The rearrangement links TRBV2 to TRBJ1-4, with TRBD1 matching over 10 bases. This CDR3 contains 16 residues. Germline loops: CDR1 SNHLY, CDR2 FYNNEI. V was pared by 9 bases and J by 4 bases, with 11 bases of the junction left unmatched. The CDR3 coding sequence is TGTGCCAGATCCTCCGGGACAGGGGTTGGTAATGAAAAACTGTTTTTT. This gives the protein CARSSGTGVGNEKLFF.

This rearrangement joins TRBV25-1 to TRBJ2-7; 10 bases align to TRBD2. This CDR3 is built from 15 residues. The V gene's germline CDR1 is MGHDK and CDR2 SYGVNS. Germline trimming cut 6 bases from V and 7 bases from J; bases unmatched to any gene: 12. DNA for the CDR3: TGTGCCAGCAGGCCTCCCCAGCGGGAGGGCTGGGAGCAGTACTTC. Translating gives CASRPPQREGWEQYF.

The chain joins TRBV5-1 to TRBJ2-7, with 8 positions matching TRBD2. Trimming cost V 0 bases and J 5 bases; bases outside gene matches: 7. Germline loops: CDR1 SGHRS, CDR2 YFSETQ. The CDR3 contains 15 residues. The CDR3 DNA reads as TGCGCCAGCAGCTTGGGGGCGGGGGGTGCCAACGAGCAGTACTTC. Translating it yields CASSLGAGGANEQYF.

The CDR3 region has the DNA TGTGCCAGCAGCCCCCAGACAGGGGATAACACTGAAGCTTTCTTT. As protein: CASSPQTGDNTEAFF. The chain recombines TRBV11-3 with TRBJ1-1, with 8 positions matching TRBD1. Unmatched junction bases numbered 7, after V lost 5 bases and J lost 2 bases. CDR3 size: 15 residues. Germline-derived CDR1 and CDR2 are SGHNT and YENEEA.

This chain uses TRBV2 with TRBJ1-5; TRBD1 matches 10 bases. Germline CDR1 SNHLY, CDR2 FYNNEI. The CDR3 contains 14 residues. V trimming: 8 bases; J trimming: 3 bases; junction bases outside the gene matches: 4. In DNA, the CDR3 is TGTGCCAGCCGGGACAGGGGATCCAATCAGCCCCAGCATTTT. Protein: CASRDRGSNQPQHF.